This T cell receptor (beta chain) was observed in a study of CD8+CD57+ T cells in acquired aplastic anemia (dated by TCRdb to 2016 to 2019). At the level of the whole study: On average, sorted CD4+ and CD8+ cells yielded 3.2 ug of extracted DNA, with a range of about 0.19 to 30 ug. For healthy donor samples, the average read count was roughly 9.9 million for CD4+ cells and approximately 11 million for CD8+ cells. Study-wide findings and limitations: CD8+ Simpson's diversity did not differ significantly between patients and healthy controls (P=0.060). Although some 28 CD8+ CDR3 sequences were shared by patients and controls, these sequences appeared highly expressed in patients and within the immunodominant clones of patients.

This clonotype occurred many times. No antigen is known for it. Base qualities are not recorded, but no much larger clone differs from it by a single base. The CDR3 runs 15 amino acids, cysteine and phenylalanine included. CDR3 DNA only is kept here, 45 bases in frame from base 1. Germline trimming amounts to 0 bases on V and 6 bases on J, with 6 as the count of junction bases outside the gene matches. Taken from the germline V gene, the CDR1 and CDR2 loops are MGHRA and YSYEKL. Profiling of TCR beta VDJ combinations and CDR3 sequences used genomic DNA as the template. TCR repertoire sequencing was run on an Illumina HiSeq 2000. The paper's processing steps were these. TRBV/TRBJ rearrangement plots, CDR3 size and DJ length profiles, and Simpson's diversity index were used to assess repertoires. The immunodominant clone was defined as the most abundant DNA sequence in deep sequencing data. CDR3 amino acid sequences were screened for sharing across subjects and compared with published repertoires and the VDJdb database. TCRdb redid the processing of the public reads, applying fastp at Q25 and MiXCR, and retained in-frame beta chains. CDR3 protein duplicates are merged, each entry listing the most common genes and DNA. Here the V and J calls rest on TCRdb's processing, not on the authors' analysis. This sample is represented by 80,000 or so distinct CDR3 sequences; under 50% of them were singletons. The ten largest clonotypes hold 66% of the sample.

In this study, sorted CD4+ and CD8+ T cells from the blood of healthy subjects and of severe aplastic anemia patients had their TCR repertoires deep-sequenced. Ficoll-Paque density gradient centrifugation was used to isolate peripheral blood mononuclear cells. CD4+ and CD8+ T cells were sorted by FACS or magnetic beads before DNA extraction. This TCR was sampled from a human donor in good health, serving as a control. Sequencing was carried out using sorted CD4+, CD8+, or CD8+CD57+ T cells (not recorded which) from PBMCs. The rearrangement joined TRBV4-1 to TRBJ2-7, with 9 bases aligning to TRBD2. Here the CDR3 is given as CASSQEEREVPEQYF. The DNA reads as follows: TGCGCCAGCAGCCAAGAAGAGCGGGAGGTTCCCGAGCAGTACTTC.